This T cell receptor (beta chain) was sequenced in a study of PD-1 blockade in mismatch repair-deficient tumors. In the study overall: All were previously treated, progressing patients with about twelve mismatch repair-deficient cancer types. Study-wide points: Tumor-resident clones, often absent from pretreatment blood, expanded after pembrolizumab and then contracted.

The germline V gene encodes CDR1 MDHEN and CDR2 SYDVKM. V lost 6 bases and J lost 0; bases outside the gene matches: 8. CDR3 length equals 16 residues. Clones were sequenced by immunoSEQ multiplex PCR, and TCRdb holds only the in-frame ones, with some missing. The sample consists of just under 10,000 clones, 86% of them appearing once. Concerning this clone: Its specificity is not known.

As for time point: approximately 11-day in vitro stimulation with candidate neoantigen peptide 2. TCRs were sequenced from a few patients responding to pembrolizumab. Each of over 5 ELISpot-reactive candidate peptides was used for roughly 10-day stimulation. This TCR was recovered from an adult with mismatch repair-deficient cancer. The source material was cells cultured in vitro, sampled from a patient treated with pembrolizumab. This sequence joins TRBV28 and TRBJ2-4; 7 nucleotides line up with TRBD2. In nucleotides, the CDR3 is TGTGCCAGCAGATCGCAGCGGGGCTCAGCCAAAAACATTCAGTACTTC. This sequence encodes CASRSQRGSAKNIQYF.